The 8 T cell receptor beta chains in this list originate from one sample, sequenced in a study of blood T cell repertoires in COVID-19. Clones were read by immunoSEQ multiplex PCR, and TCRdb kept only the in-frame ones, dropping some. The profile shows 300,000 or so clones, more than 80% of them singletons. Input material: peripheral blood. These TCRs come from a woman between 40 and 50 years old with acute or convalescent COVID-19.

The rearrangement joins TRBV11-3 to TRBJ2-5; 11 nucleotides match TRBD1. V shed 5 bases and J 3 bases; nucleotides not matched to a gene: 11. In germline, CDR1 is SGHNT, CDR2 YENEEA. This CDR3 contains 17 residues. The CDR3 here is CASSLGSGQGAKETQYF. Here the CDR3 DNA reads TGTGCCAGCAGCCTAGGTTCCGGACAGGGGGCTAAAGAGACCCAGTACTTC.

The genes are TRBV7-2 and TRBJ2-7, with 8 nucleotides matching TRBD2. The CDR3 is 15 residues long. The germline CDR1 and CDR2 sequences are SGHTA and FQGNSA. The V and J ends lost 3 bases and 5 bases, in that order; junction bases with no gene match: 9. CDR3 in amino acids: CASSFMAGGADEQYV. The CDR3 coding sequence is TGTGCCAGCAGCTTTATGGCCGGGGGGGCCGACGAGCAGTACGTC.

The V gene is TRBV5-1, the J gene TRBJ2-3; 7 bases match TRBD1. V dropped 4 bases and J dropped 1; count of bases not matched to a gene: 6. There are 15 residues in the CDR3. The V gene's germline CDR1 is SGHRS and CDR2 YFSETQ. The DNA for the CDR3 is TGCGCCAGCAGCCTAGCCACAGGGGGCACAGATACGCAGTATTTT. This gives the protein CASSLATGGTDTQYF.

The rearrangement joins TRBV7-8 to TRBJ1-5; 7 bases agree with TRBD1. This CDR3 is 18 amino acids long. The J segment lost 1 base and the V segment lost 0 bases, leaving 9 bases of the junction unmatched. Germline V lookup: CDR1 SGHVS, CDR2 FQNEAQ. The CDR3 sequence: CASSLAGGGGRSNQPQHF. CDR3 nucleotides: TGTGCCAGCAGCTTAGCAGGAGGGGGCGGGAGGAGCAATCAGCCCCAGCATTTT.

The sample holds a few counts of this clone. This chain uses TRBV4-1 with TRBJ2-1, with D tentatively TRBD1 (5 bases). The CDR3 totals 16 residues. Trimming cost V 0 bases and J 0 bases, with 9 bases left between them. Germline CDR1 and CDR2: MGHRA and YSYEKL. For the CDR3, the DNA is TGCGCCAGCAGCCAAGACCGACAGAGCTCCTACAATGAGCAGTTCTTC. Protein: CASSQDRQSSYNEQFF.

This sequence joins TRBV5-1 and TRBJ1-1, with D tentatively TRBD1 (5 bases). Trimming took 6 bases from V and 2 from J, leaving 14 bases between them. The CDR3 has 14 residues. Germline V gives CDR1 SGHRS, CDR2 YFSETQ. The CDR3 here is CASNGFGGNTEAFF. CDR3 nucleotides: TGCGCCAGCAACGGCTTCGGGGGTAACACTGAAGCTTTCTTT. The whole variable domain, filled in from reference TRBV5-1 and TRBJ1-1, reads KAGVTQTPRYLIKTRGQQVTLSCSPISGHRSVSWYQQTPGQGLQFLFEYFSETQRNKGNFPGRFSGRQFSNSRSEMNVSTLELGDSALYLCASNGFGGNTEAFFGQGTRLTVV.

The rearrangement joins TRBV13 to TRBJ2-1, with 11 positions matching TRBD2. The V and J ends lost 7 bases and 6 bases, in that order; junction bases with no gene match: 8. The CDR3 is 15 residues long. The germline CDR1 and CDR2 sequences are PRHDT and FYEKMQ (reference sequence). The CDR3 here is CASNLLAGARNEQFF. The CDR3 nucleotides read TGTGCCAGCAACCTACTAGCGGGGGCCCGCAATGAGCAGTTCTTC. The full variable domain, its missing parts supplied by reference TRBV13 and TRBJ2-1, is AAGVIQSPRHLIKEKRETATLKCYPIPRHDTVYWYQQGPGQDPQFLISFYEKMQSDKGSIPDRFSAQQFSDYHSELNMSSLELGDSALYFCASNLLAGARNEQFFGPGTRLTVL.

The rearrangement uses TRBV6-5 and TRBJ1-6, with D unclear. V lost 4 bases and J 7 bases, leaving 11 bases between the germline ends. The CDR3 runs to 14 residues. Germline assignment: CDR1 MNHEY and CDR2 SVGAGI. As DNA, the CDR3 is TGTGCCAGCAGTTCTGGACTCCTCAATTCACCCCTCCACTTT. Translation gives CASSSGLLNSPLHF.